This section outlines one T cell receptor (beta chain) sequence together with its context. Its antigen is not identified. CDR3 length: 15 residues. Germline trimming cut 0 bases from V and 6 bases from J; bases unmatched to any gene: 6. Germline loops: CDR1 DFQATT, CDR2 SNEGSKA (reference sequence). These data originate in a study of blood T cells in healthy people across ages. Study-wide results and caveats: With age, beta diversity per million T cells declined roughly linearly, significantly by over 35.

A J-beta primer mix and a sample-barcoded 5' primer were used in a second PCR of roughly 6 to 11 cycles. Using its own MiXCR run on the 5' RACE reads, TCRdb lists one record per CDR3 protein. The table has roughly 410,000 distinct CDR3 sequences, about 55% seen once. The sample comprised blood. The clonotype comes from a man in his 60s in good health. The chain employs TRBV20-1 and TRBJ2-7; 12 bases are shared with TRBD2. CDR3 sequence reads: CSARDPASGRGEQYF. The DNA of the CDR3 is TGCAGTGCTAGAGATCCGGCTAGCGGGAGGGGCGAGCAGTACTTC.